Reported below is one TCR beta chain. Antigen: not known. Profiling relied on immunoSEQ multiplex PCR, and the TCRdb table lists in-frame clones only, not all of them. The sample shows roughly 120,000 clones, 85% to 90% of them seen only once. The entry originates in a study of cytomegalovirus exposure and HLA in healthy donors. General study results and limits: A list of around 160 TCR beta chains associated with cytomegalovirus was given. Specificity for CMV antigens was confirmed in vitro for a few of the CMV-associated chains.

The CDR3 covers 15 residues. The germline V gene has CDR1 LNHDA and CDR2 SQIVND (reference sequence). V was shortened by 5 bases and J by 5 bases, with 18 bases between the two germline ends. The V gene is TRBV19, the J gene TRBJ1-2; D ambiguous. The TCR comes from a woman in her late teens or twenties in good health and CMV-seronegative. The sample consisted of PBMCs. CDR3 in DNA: TGTGCCAGTAGTCCTCTCGACCCGGGCGGGTATGGCTACACCTTC. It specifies CASSPLDPGGYGYTF.